This T cell receptor (beta chain) was identified in a study of T cells in Graves' hyperthyroidism and ophthalmopathy. Criteria for exclusion of patients were uncontrolled infection, other autoimmune disease, pregnancy or lactation. Extraction of PBMCs used 9 to 10 ml of fresh peripheral blood. There are 14 residues in the CDR3. The V gene's germline CDR1 is SGHTA and CDR2 FQGNSA. Trimming removed 0 bases from V and 4 bases from J, with 9 bases in between. Ten or more counts support this clonotype. The investigators amplified TCR beta CDR3 regions from RNA transcripts. An initial round of RT-PCR targeting the TCR CDR3 relied on the HTBI primer set. TCRdb analysed the multiplex PCR reads with MiXCR anew, one entry per CDR3 protein. The sample consists of some 250,000 distinct CDR3 sequences, about 15% of them appearing once.

The specimen was blood. This rearrangement joins TRBV7-2 to TRBJ1-1; D may be TRBD1 (5 bases). The sequence was obtained from a woman aged 40 to 50 with Graves' hyperthyroidism that later progressed to Graves' ophthalmopathy. CDR3 coding DNA: TGTGCCAGCAGCTTAGCGGGGACTATCACTGAAGCTTTCTTT. It codes for CASSLAGTITEAFF.